The entry that follows covers one T cell receptor beta chain sequence. These data belong to a study of control samples from healthy donors and cancer patients. Libraries were prepared by immunoSEQ multiplex PCR; TCRdb keeps only in-frame clonotypes and omits some of them. The profile shows approximately 79,000 clones, about 89% of them singletons. This CDR3 contains 14 residues. The V end was cut by 1 base, the J end by 4 bases, with 10 bases between. Germline CDR1 is SGHVS and CDR2 is FQNEAQ. This chain links TRBV7-8 with TRBJ1-2, with D possibly being TRBD1 (5 bases). Sequenced material: blood. This receptor was taken from a man between 45 and 60 years old in good health. CDR3 sequence reads: CASSLGFGGYGYTF. The CDR3 DNA reads TGTGCCAGCAGCTTAGGGTTCGGGGGCTATGGCTACACCTTC.